This T cell receptor (beta chain) emerged from a study of T-cell memory formation after mild COVID-19. Points from the study as a whole: Most CD4+ clones that shrank were in CM and EM, while CD8+ ones turned up in EMRA. Day 15 to 85 contracting clones showed balanced CD4/CD8; later expanders leaned CD4+. Certain responding clones were present in pre-infection memory, suggesting participation of cross-reactive memory.

This clonotype was counted between two and nine times. Its antigen is as yet unknown. CDR1 is SQVTM, CDR2 ANQGSEA, per germline. CDR3 length: 12 residues. The J segment lost 10 bases and the V segment lost 5 bases, leaving 6 bases of the junction unmatched. TCRdb redid the calling of the 5' RACE reads with MiXCR, one entry per CDR3 protein. The sample includes approximately 240,000 distinct CDR3 sequences, 16% of them seen just once. Sample: PBMCs or a T cell subset sorted from them (not recorded which). The genes are TRBV29-1 and TRBJ1-4, with TRBD1 identical over 8 bases. The sequence was obtained from a man aged 18 to 29 who had mild COVID-19 (a few samples of this study predate the infection). Cell type and time point are not known. Here the CDR3 DNA reads TGCAGCGTTTCGACAGGGGCGGGAAAACTGTTTTTT. Translating gives CSVSTGAGKLFF.